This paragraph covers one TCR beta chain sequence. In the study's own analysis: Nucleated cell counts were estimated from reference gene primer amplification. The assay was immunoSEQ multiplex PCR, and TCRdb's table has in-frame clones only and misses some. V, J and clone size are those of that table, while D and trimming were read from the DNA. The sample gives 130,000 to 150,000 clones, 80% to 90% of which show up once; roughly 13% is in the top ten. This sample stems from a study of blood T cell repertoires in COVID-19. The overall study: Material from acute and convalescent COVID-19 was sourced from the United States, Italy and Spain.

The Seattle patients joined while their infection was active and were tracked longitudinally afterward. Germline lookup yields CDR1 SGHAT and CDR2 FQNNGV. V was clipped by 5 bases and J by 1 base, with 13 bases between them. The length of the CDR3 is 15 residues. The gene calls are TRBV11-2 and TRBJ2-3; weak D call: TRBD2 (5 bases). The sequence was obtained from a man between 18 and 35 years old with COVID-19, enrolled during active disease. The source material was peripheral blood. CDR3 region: CASSQDYAGTDTQYF. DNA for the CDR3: TGTGCCAGCAGCCAAGACTACGCTGGCACAGATACGCAGTATTTT.